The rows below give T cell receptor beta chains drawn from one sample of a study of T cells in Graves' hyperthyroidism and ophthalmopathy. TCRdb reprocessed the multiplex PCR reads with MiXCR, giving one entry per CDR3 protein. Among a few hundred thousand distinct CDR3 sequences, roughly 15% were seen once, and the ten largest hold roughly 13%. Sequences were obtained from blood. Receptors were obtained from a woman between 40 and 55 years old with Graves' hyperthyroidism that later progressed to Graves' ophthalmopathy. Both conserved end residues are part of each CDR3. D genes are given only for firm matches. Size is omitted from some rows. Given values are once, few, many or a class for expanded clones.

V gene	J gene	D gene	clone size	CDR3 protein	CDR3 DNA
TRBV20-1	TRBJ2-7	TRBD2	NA	CSARDVGTSSSMGEQYF	TGCAGTGCTAGAGATGTAGGGACTAGTAGTTCCATGGGCGAGCAGTACTTC
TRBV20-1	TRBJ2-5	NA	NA	CSAFTNSGFQETQYF	TGCAGTGCCTTTACCAATAGCGGCTTTCAAGAGACCCAGTACTTC
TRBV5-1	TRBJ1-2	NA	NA	CASSLAHSFYGYTF	TGCGCCAGCAGCTTGGCCCACAGCTTCTATGGCTACACCTTC
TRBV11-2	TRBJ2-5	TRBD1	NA	CASSFGQGEETQYF	TGTGCCAGCAGTTTTGGACAGGGCGAAGAGACCCAGTACTTC
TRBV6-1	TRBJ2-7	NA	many	CASSKAGRLSYEQYF	TGTGCCAGCAGTAAAGCTGGACGCCTCTCCTACGAGCAGTACTTC
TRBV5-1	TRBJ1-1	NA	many	CASSGRGTNTEAFF	TGCGCCAGCAGCGGCAGGGGAACCAACACTGAAGCTTTCTTT
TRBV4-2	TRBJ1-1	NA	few	CASSPRPSAGNTEAFF	TGTGCCAGCAGCCCCCGGCCCTCAGCAGGGAACACTGAAGCTTTCTTT
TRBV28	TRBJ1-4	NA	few	CASTSVLPAPEKLFF	TGTGCCAGCACCTCGGTTTTGCCGGCACCGGAAAAACTGTTTTTT
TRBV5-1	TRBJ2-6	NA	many	CASSLDPASGANVLTF	TGCGCCAGCAGCTTGGATCCGGCCTCTGGGGCCAACGTCCTGACTTTC
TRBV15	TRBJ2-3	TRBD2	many	CATRFFTSGITDTQYF	TGTGCCACCAGGTTCTTTACTAGCGGGATCACAGATACGCAGTATTTT
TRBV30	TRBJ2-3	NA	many	CACSTRDTQYF	TGTGCCTGTTCGACTAGAGATACGCAGTATTTT
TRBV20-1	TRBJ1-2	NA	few	CSAKKDTGNYGYTF	TGCAGTGCTAAAAAAGATACAGGGAACTATGGCTACACCTTC
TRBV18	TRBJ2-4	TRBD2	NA	CASSAPSSGTGSRYF	TGTGCCAGCTCAGCACCCTCTAGCGGGACTGGGTCTCGGTACTTC
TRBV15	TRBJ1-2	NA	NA	CATSRDHGGIDNYGYTF	TGTGCCACCAGCAGAGATCATGGAGGGATAGATAACTATGGCTACACCTTC
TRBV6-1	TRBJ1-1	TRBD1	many	CASSSGQGASFTAFF	TGTGCCAGCAGTTCTGGACAGGGGGCGAGTTTTACCGCTTTCTTT
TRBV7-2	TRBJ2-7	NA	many	CASSISGGAIYEQYF	TGTGCCAGCAGCATCTCGGGGGGCGCCATCTACGAGCAGTACTTC
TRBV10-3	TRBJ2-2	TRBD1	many	CAISESSDRGDTGELFF	TGTGCCATCAGTGAGTCTTCGGACAGGGGTGACACCGGGGAGCTGTTTTTT
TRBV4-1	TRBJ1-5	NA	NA	CASSQLGPEDQPQHF	TGCGCCAGCAGCCAACTTGGTCCCGAGGATCAGCCCCAGCATTTT
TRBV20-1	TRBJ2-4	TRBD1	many	CSARGTGAKNIQYF	TGCAGTGCCAGAGGGACAGGGGCCAAAAACATTCAGTACTTC
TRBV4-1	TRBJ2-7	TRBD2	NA	CASSQVDASGYEQYF	TGCGCCAGCAGCCAAGTAGACGCTAGCGGGTACGAGCAGTACTTC
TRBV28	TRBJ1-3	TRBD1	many	CASSNGQGAGNTIYF	TGTGCCAGCAGTAACGGACAGGGCGCTGGAAACACCATATATTTT
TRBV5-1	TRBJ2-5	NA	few	CASNRGQPQETQYF	TGCGCCAGCAATCGCGGGCAGCCCCAAGAGACCCAGTACTTC
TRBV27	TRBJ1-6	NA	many	CASSSSSYNSPLHF	TGTGCCAGCAGTTCCAGCTCCTATAATTCACCCCTCCACTTT
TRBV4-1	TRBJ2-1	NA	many	CASRGTNEQFF	TGCGCCAGCAGGGGGACCAATGAGCAGTTCTTC
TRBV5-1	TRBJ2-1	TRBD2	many	CASSRYSGNHNEQFF	TGCGCCAGCAGCCGTTACAGCGGGAATCACAATGAGCAGTTCTTC
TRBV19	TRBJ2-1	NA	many	CASSKAGNEQFF	TGTGCCAGTAGTAAAGCTGGGAATGAGCAGTTCTTC
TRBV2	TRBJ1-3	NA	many	CASSGTGNTIYF	TGTGCCAGCAGTGGAACTGGAAACACCATATATTTT
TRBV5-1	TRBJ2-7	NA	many	CASSWDTGTSYEQYF	TGCGCCAGCAGCTGGGACACAGGGACCTCCTACGAGCAGTACTTC
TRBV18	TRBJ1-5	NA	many	CASSPTQGSQPQHF	TGTGCCAGCTCACCAACACAGGGAAGTCAGCCCCAGCATTTT
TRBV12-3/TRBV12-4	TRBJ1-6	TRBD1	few	CASSLGPGQGNSPLHF	TGTGCCAGCAGTTTAGGCCCGGGACAGGGAAACTCACCCCTCCACTTT
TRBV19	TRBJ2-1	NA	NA	CASRRNRGEQFF	TGTGCCAGTAGGCGGAACAGAGGTGAGCAGTTCTTC
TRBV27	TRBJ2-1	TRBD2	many	CASTHSGRGDNEQFF	TGTGCCAGCACCCATAGCGGGAGGGGTGACAATGAGCAGTTCTTC
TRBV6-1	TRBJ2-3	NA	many	CASTSNNGDTQYF	TGTGCCAGCACCAGCAATAACGGGGATACGCAGTATTTT
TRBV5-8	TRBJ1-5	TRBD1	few	CASSLETGASNQPQHF	TGTGCCAGCAGCTTGGAAACAGGGGCGAGCAATCAGCCCCAGCATTTT
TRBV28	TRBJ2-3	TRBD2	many	CASRPSPASGRAMGDTQYF	TGTGCCAGCAGGCCATCGCCCGCTAGCGGGAGGGCCATGGGAGATACGCAGTATTTT
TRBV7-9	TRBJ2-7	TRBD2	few	CASSLVGSGRARYEQYF	TGTGCCAGCAGCTTGGTGGGCAGCGGGAGGGCCCGGTACGAGCAGTACTTC
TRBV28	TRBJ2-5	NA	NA	CASSLPLRAPFQETQYF	TGTGCCAGCAGTCTTCCCTTGAGGGCCCCGTTCCAAGAGACCCAGTACTTC
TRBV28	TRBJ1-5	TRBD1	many	CASSLKASRGGSNQPQHF	TGTGCCAGCAGTTTAAAGGCCTCCAGGGGGGGGAGCAATCAGCCCCAGCATTTT
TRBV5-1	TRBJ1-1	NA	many	CASSLEGLNTEAFF	TGCGCCAGCAGCTTGGAAGGGCTTAACACTGAAGCTTTCTTT
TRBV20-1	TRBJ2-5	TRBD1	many	CSARGGQGVGETQYF	TGCAGTGCTAGAGGGGGACAGGGCGTGGGGGAGACCCAGTACTTC
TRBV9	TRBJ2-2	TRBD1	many	CASSARDREAGELFF	TGTGCCAGCAGCGCCCGGGACAGGGAAGCCGGGGAGCTGTTTTTT
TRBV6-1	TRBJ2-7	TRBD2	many	CASSYARERYEQYF	TGTGCCAGCAGTTATGCGCGGGAGCGCTACGAGCAGTACTTC
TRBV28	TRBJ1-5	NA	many	CASSAGHYYQPQHF	TGTGCCAGCAGTGCGGGACACTACTATCAGCCCCAGCATTTT
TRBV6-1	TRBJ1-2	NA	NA	CASSEVGRYGYTF	TGTGCCAGCAGTGAAGTAGGCCGTTATGGCTACACCTTC
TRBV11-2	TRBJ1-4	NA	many	CASSPHRDPWGKLFF	TGTGCCAGCAGCCCTCACCGGGACCCGTGGGGAAAACTGTTTTTT
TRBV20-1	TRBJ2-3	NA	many	CSAPIGGVSTDTQYF	TGCAGTGCCCCTATAGGCGGGGTGAGCACAGATACGCAGTATTTT
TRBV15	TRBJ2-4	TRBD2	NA	CATSRDQVLRGVQYF	TGTGCCACCAGCAGAGATCAGGTGCTCCGGGGGGTTCAGTACTTC
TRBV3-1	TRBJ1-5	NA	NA	CASSQVHGSNQPQHF	TGTGCCAGCAGCCAAGTCCACGGGAGCAATCAGCCCCAGCATTTT
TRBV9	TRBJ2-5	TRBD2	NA	CASSVDGTRGQTQYF	TGTGCCAGCAGCGTAGATGGGACTAGGGGACAGACCCAGTACTTC
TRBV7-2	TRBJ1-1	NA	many	CASSLRSDPNTEAFF	TGTGCCAGCAGCCTCCGTTCAGATCCGAACACTGAAGCTTTCTTT
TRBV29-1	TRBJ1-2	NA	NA	CSVEFGNSYGYTF	TGCAGCGTTGAATTTGGAAATTCCTATGGCTACACCTTC
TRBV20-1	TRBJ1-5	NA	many	CSARVGGGDQPQHF	TGCAGTGCTAGAGTAGGTGGGGGGGATCAGCCCCAGCATTTT
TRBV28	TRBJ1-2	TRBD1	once	CASRFATGGYGYTF	TGTGCCAGCAGATTCGCGACAGGGGGCTATGGCTACACCTTC
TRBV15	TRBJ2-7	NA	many	CATSRASNYEQYF	TGTGCCACCAGCAGGGCTTCGAACTACGAGCAGTACTTC
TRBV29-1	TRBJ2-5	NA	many	CSVTNNERETQYF	TGCAGCGTGACAAATAACGAAAGGGAGACCCAGTACTTC
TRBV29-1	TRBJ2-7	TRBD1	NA	CSVEQDREQYF	TGCAGCGTTGAACAGGACAGGGAGCAGTACTTC
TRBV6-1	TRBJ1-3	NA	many	CASRSSVSSGNTIYF	TGTGCCAGCAGGAGCAGTGTTAGCTCTGGAAACACCATATATTTT
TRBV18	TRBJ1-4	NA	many	CASSPGQINEKLFF	TGTGCCAGCTCACCAGGGCAAATTAATGAAAAACTGTTTTTT
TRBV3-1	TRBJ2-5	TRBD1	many	CASSPRTGLAETQYF	TGTGCCAGCAGCCCCCGGACAGGACTTGCAGAGACCCAGTACTTC
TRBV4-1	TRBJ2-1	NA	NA	CASSQEPDSFVEQFF	TGCGCCAGCAGCCAAGAACCTGACAGCTTCGTCGAGCAGTTCTTC